What follows are 30 T cell receptor beta chains derived from one specimen sequenced in a study of cytomegalovirus exposure and HLA in healthy donors. With 60 Vbeta and 13 Jbeta primers, the PCR was carried out. Clones were sequenced by immunoSEQ multiplex PCR, and TCRdb holds only the in-frame ones, with some missing. The table shows 180,000 or so clones, with 75% to 80% occurring only once. Specimen: PBMCs. Receptors originate from a man aged 45-65 years in good health and CMV-seropositive.

The rearrangement uses TRBV11-2 and TRBJ2-3; weak D call: TRBD2 (6 bases). CDR1 and CDR2 (germline): SGHAT, FQNNGV. Trimming removed 3 bases at V and 3 bases at J, with 22 bases between. This CDR3 contains 18 residues. CDR3 region: CASSFGAKGAGWTDTQYF. The CDR3 coding sequence is TGTGCCAGCAGCTTCGGGGCCAAAGGGGCGGGGTGGACAGATACGCAGTATTTT.

V usage is TRBV2 and J usage is TRBJ1-1; 11 positions agree with TRBD1. CDR3 length: 15 amino acids. Germline assignment: CDR1 SNHLY and CDR2 FYNNEI. V was clipped by 3 bases and J by 4 bases; unmatched bases: 4. CDR3 nucleotides: TGTGCCAGCAGTGAGGACAGGGGGCGCGGCACTGAAGCTTTCTTT. This sequence encodes CASSEDRGRGTEAFF.

The chain is built from TRBV29-1 and TRBJ2-1; no definite D call. Trimming pared 1 base from V and 9 bases from J, leaving 16 bases between. Germline lookup yields CDR1 SQVTM and CDR2 ANQGSEA. The CDR3 totals 14 residues. For the CDR3, the DNA is TGCAGCGTTGAAGTTAGCCCTCGCCTGTCTGAGCAGTTCTTC. As protein: CSVEVSPRLSEQFF.

The gene calls are TRBV9 and TRBJ1-4; possibly TRBD1 for D (5 bases). Germline CDR1 reads SGDLS; CDR2 reads YYNGEE. This CDR3 is built from 13 residues. Trimming removed 3 bases from V and 11 bases from J, with 14 bases in between. In DNA, the CDR3 is TGTGCCAGCAGCGCGGGGGGATTTGGGAAACTGTTTTTT. Amino acid sequence: CASSAGGFGKLFF. Looking up the rest from reference TRBV9 and TRBJ1-4 gives the full variable domain: DSGVTQTPKHLITATGQRVTLRCSPRSGDLSVYWYQQSLDQGLQFLIQYYNGEERAKGNILERFSAQQFPDLHSELNLSSLELGDSALYFCASSAGGFGKLFFGSGTQLSVL.

The CDR3 DNA is TGTGCCATCAGTGAGTCGTTTAGGACAGGGGTTGGCTATGGCTACACCTTC. Encoded protein: CAISESFRTGVGYGYTF. The chain uses TRBV10-3 and TRBJ1-2, with TRBD1 matching over 9 bases. The CDR3 length is 17 residues. Losses at the gene ends were 0 bases for V and 4 bases for J; bases not matched to a gene: 9. CDR1 is ENHRY, CDR2 SYGVKD, per germline.

This clone was seen a single time. The chain links TRBV5-1 to TRBJ2-2, with 14 bases aligning to TRBD2. The CDR3 extends over 18 amino acids. The germline CDR1 and CDR2 sequences are SGHRS and YFSETQ. V trimming: 3 bases; J trimming: 6 bases; junction bases outside the gene matches: 10. CDR3 nucleotide sequence: TGCGCCAGCAGCTCGTGGACTAGCGGGGGGCCATTGGCCGGGGAGCTGTTTTTT. It encodes CASSSWTSGGPLAGELFF.

The CDR3 loop reads CSVEGRFTDTQYF. CDR3 DNA: TGCAGCGTTGAAGGGCGGTTCACAGATACGCAGTATTTT. V usage is TRBV29-1 and J usage is TRBJ2-3; D call uncertain. This CDR3 comprises 13 residues. Germline CDR1 reads SQVTM; CDR2 reads ANQGSEA. V dropped 1 base and J dropped 2 bases, with 7 bases sitting between them.

This chain connects TRBV9 to TRBJ2-3, with 9 bases matching TRBD1. With 4 bases clipped from V and 1 base from J, the junction kept 4 bases outside the gene matches. CDR1 and CDR2 (germline): SGDLS, YYNGEE. The CDR3 covers 15 residues. The CDR3 DNA is TGTGCCAGCAGCACCCGACAGGGGGGCACAGATACGCAGTATTTT. Amino acid sequence: CASSTRQGGTDTQYF.

The chain joins TRBV10-1 to TRBJ2-2, with D perhaps matching TRBD2 (6 bases). The CDR3 has 17 residues. V lost 5 bases and J 6 bases, leaving 22 bases between the germline ends. Germline CDR1 is WNHNN and CDR2 is SYGVQD (reference sequence). DNA of the CDR3: TGCGCCAGCAGTTCAGTGGTGGGACCCTGGGGGGCCGGGGAGCTGTTTTTT. The encoded protein is CASSSVVGPWGAGELFF.

V and J are TRBV29-1 and TRBJ1-5, with 7 bases matching TRBD1. Germline-derived CDR1 and CDR2 are SQVTM and ANQGSEA. Trimming at V came to 4 bases and at J to 8 bases, leaving 8 bases not matched to a gene. The CDR3 is 13 residues long. The CDR3 region is CSVGGGRGEPQHF. CDR3 DNA sequence: TGCAGCGTTGGAGGGGGCCGGGGAGAGCCCCAGCATTTT. Drawing the rest from reference TRBV29-1 and TRBJ1-5, the complete variable domain is SAVISQKPSRDICQRGTSLTIQCQVDSQVTMMFWYRQQPGQSLTLIATANQGSEATYESGFVIDKFPISRPNLTFSTLTVSNMSPEDSSIYLCSVGGGRGEPQHFGDGTRLSIL.

This clone was observed a handful of times. The chain combines TRBV30 with TRBJ2-5; 10 bases align to TRBD2. Germline V lookup: CDR1 GTSNPN, CDR2 SVGIG (reference sequence). There are 15 residues in the CDR3. After removal of 1 base from V and 5 bases from J, the junction contained 7 bases not matched to a gene. The CDR3 loop is CAWSAQRGGRETQYF. For the CDR3, the DNA is TGTGCCTGGAGTGCCCAGCGGGGGGGCCGGGAGACCCAGTACTTC.

This sequence joins TRBV20-1 and TRBJ1-1, with D uncertain. The germline V gene has CDR1 DFQATT and CDR2 SNEGSKA (reference sequence). CDR3 length: 11 residues. Trimming pared 3 bases from V and 3 bases from J, leaving 5 bases between. CDR3: CSASQDTEAFF. DNA for the CDR3: TGCAGTGCTAGCCAGGACACTGAAGCTTTCTTT.

This clone showed up just once. The chain links TRBV7-2 to TRBJ2-5; a weak D match, TRBD2 (5 bases). Trimming removed 5 bases from V and 1 base from J, with 14 bases in between. CDR1 and CDR2 (germline): SGHTA, FQGNSA. This CDR3 has 15 amino acids. CDR3 in amino acids: CASSLSSGVQETQYF. The CDR3, as DNA: TGTGCCAGCAGCCTATCGTCCGGGGTCCAAGAGACCCAGTACTTC.

This rearrangement joins TRBV4-3 to TRBJ2-5; 8 nucleotides line up with TRBD1. Judging by the DNA end, TRBJ2-7 fits better; the J call may be wrong. The CDR3 runs 15 residues. The germline V gene encodes CDR1 LGHNA and CDR2 YSLEER. The CDR3 DNA reads as TGCGCCAGCAGCCAGGACCGGGACAGGACCTACGAGCAGTACTTC. Its protein is CASSQDRDRTYEQYF.

This clone has just a few counts. The chain is built from TRBV11-2 and TRBJ1-2; no firm D call. The V gene lost 0 bases and the J gene lost 0 bases, with 5 bases spanning the gap. This CDR3 spans 14 amino acids. Germline assignment: CDR1 SGHAT and CDR2 FQNNGV. CDR3 amino acids: CASSLDPANYGYTF. CDR3 sequence (DNA): TGTGCCAGCAGCTTAGATCCGGCTAACTATGGCTACACCTTC.

The DNA for the CDR3 is TGCGCCAGCAGTGAGTCGATCGGACTAGCGGGGTTCTCCTACGAGCAGTACGTC. It encodes CASSESIGLAGFSYEQYV. The chain is built from TRBV10-2 and TRBJ2-7; 12 bases agree with TRBD2. The germline gives CDR1 WSHSY, CDR2 SAAADI. The CDR3 runs to 18 residues. Trimming took 0 bases from V and 0 from J; bases not matched to a gene: 6.

This clone was seen more than once but under ten times. V gene TRBV7-6 combines with J gene TRBJ1-6, with D perhaps matching TRBD1 (6 bases). With 0 bases removed from V and 10 bases from J, the gap between germline ends came to 19 bases. CDR1 is SGHVS and CDR2 is FNYEAQ in the germline V gene. The CDR3 covers 17 residues. The CDR3 reads CASSLALEQGGRSPLHF. The CDR3 bases are TGTGCCAGCAGCTTAGCCCTCGAACAGGGTGGGCGATCACCCCTCCACTTT.

The gene calls are TRBV19 and TRBJ2-2; 7 bases match TRBD2. The ends lost 3 bases at V and 0 bases at J; junction bases unmatched: 4. Germline CDR1 LNHDA, CDR2 SQIVND (reference sequence). The CDR3 covers 16 residues. CDR3 sequence: CASSILAVPNTGELFF. The CDR3, as DNA: TGTGCCAGTAGTATCCTAGCGGTCCCGAACACCGGGGAGCTGTTTTTT.

The J gene is TRBJ2-1, the V gene TRBV7-8; possible D gene TRBD2, 7 bases. The germline gives CDR1 SGHVS, CDR2 FQNEAQ. CDR3 size: 15 residues. V lost 2 bases and J lost 9, with 17 bases in between. This CDR3 is CASSLLLGGQGEQFF. In DNA form, the CDR3 reads TGTGCCAGCAGCTTACTGTTGGGGGGGCAGGGTGAGCAGTTCTTC.

V and J are TRBV11-3 and TRBJ1-3, with 7 bases identical to TRBD1. V shed 5 bases and J 2 bases; nucleotides not matched to a gene: 3. The CDR3 extends over 14 amino acids. Germline assignment: CDR1 SGHNT and CDR2 YENEEA. The DNA of the CDR3 is TGTGCCAGCAGCGCCGACAGGGCTGGAAACACCATATATTTT. Translating gives CASSADRAGNTIYF.

The V gene is TRBV5-6, the J gene TRBJ2-5; 10 nucleotides align to TRBD1. The CDR3 covers 14 residues. Trimming removed 6 bases from V and 5 bases from J; junction bases left unmatched: 7. Germline loops: CDR1 SGHDT, CDR2 YYEEEE. Here the CDR3 reads CASTLDRGIETQYF. The CDR3 coding sequence is TGTGCCAGCACCCTGGACAGGGGGATCGAGACCCAGTACTTC.

This rearrangement joins TRBV9 to TRBJ2-7; 7 bases align to TRBD1. Germline CDR1 reads SGDLS; CDR2 reads YYNGEE. Unmatched junction bases numbered 4, after V lost 4 bases and J lost 6 bases. CDR3 size: 12 residues. CDR3: CASSPTGSEQYF. DNA for the CDR3: TGTGCCAGCAGCCCGACAGGGTCCGAGCAGTACTTC. Full variable domain (remainder filled in from reference TRBV9 and TRBJ2-7): DSGVTQTPKHLITATGQRVTLRCSPRSGDLSVYWYQQSLDQGLQFLIQYYNGEERAKGNILERFSAQQFPDLHSELNLSSLELGDSALYFCASSPTGSEQYFGPGTRLTVT.

The CDR3 sequence is CASSEPGTVTDTQYF. The DNA for the CDR3 is TGTGCCAGCAGCGAACCCGGGACAGTCACAGATACGCAGTATTTT. V usage is TRBV28 and J usage is TRBJ2-3; 7 positions match TRBD1. With 6 bases clipped from V and 2 bases from J, the junction kept 8 bases outside the gene matches. Germline loops: CDR1 MDHEN, CDR2 SYDVKM. CDR3 length equals 15 residues. The full variable domain, rest sourced from reference TRBV28 and TRBJ2-3, is DVKVTQSSRYLVKRTGEKVFLECVQDMDHENMFWYRQDPGLGLRLIYFSYDVKMKEKGDIPEGYSVSREKKERFSLILESASTNQTSMYLCASSEPGTVTDTQYFGPGTRLTVL.

The V and J genes are TRBV28 and TRBJ1-4, with D possibly TRBD1 on 5 matching bases. Trimming left V 1 base short and J 0 bases short, with 9 bases between. In germline, CDR1 is MDHEN, CDR2 SYDVKM. CDR3 length: 16 residues. The CDR3 DNA reads TGTGCCAGCAGTTTATCCCCCAGGGCAACTAATGAAAAACTGTTTTTT. Translated: CASSLSPRATNEKLFF.

The chain combines TRBV7-6 with TRBJ2-5, with 8 bases lining up with TRBD1. Germline CDR1 is SGHVS and CDR2 is FNYEAQ. V lost 5 bases and J lost 2; bases outside the gene matches: 4. This CDR3 spans 14 amino acids. CDR3 nucleotides: TGTGCCAGCAGCAAAGGACAGGGACAAGAGACCCAGTACTTC. Protein: CASSKGQGQETQYF.

The chain is built from TRBV27 and TRBJ1-4; D may be TRBD1 (5 bases). The CDR3 length is 15 residues. The germline V gene has CDR1 MNHEY and CDR2 SMNVEV (reference sequence). Trimming removed 0 bases from V and 4 bases from J, with 9 bases in between. CDR3 loop: CASSLSGRYNEKLFF. DNA of the CDR3: TGTGCCAGCAGTTTATCGGGGCGGTATAATGAAAAACTGTTTTTT.

This chain connects TRBV27 to TRBJ1-1; possible D gene TRBD1, 5 bases. The CDR3 extends over 13 amino acids. Germline V gene sequence: CDR1 MNHEY, CDR2 SMNVEV (reference sequence). V lost 8 bases to trimming and J lost 5 bases, with 15 bases between them. CDR3 amino acids: CASRRAGETEAFF. The CDR3 DNA reads TGTGCCAGCCGGCGGGCGGGGGAGACTGAAGCTTTCTTT.

The V call is TRBV7-9, the J call TRBJ1-1, with 10 bases matching TRBD1. V shed 5 bases, J shed 2 bases, and the junction held 14 bases outside the gene matches. This CDR3 has 18 amino acids. Per germline, CDR1 SEHNR and CDR2 FQNEAQ (reference sequence). The CDR3 nucleotides read TGTGCCAGCAGCCCAGCCCCGGGACAGGGGAGGATAAACACTGAAGCTTTCTTT. This translates into CASSPAPGQGRINTEAFF.

V and J are TRBV18 and TRBJ1-2; D not resolved. Trimming removed 3 bases at V and 6 bases at J, with 11 bases between. The length of the CDR3 is 13 residues. Germline lookup yields CDR1 KGHSH and CDR2 LQKENI. For the CDR3, the DNA is TGTGCCAGCTCACCTGACATGAGGGATGGCTACACCTTC. It yields the protein CASSPDMRDGYTF.

V is TRBV6-5 and J is TRBJ2-3; D possibly corresponds to TRBD2 (5 bases). V lost 2 bases and J 4 bases, leaving 13 bases between the germline ends. Germline assignment: CDR1 MNHEY and CDR2 SVGAGI. This CDR3 is 15 amino acids long. The chain's CDR3 is CASSYARGWADTQYF. In nucleotides, the CDR3 is TGTGCCAGCAGTTACGCCCGAGGGTGGGCAGATACGCAGTATTTT.